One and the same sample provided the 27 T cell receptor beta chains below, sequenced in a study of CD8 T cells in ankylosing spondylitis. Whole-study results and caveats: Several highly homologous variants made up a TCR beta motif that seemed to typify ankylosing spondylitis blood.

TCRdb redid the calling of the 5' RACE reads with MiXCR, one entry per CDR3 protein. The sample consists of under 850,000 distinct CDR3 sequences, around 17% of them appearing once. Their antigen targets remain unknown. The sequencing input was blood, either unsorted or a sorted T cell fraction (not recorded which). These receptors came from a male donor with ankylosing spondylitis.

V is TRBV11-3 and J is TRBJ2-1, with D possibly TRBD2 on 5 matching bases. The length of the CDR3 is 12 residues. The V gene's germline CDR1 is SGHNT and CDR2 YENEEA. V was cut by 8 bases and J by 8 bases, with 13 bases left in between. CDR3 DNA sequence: TGTGCCAGCGCCTCTAGCTCCCATGAGCAGTTCTTC. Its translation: CASASSSHEQFF. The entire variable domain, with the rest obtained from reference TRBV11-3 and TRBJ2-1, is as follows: EAGVVQSPRYKIIEKKQPVAFWCNPISGHNTLYWYLQNLGQGPELLIRYENEEAVDDSQLPKDRFSAERLKGVDSTLKIQPAELGDSAVYLCASASSSHEQFFGPGTRLTVL.

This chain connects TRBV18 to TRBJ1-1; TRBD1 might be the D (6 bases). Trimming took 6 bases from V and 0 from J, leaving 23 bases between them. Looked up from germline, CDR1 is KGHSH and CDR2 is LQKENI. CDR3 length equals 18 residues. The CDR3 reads CASSARTDPRNMNTEAFF. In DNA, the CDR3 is TGTGCCAGCTCCGCAAGGACAGACCCACGTAACATGAACACTGAAGCTTTCTTT.

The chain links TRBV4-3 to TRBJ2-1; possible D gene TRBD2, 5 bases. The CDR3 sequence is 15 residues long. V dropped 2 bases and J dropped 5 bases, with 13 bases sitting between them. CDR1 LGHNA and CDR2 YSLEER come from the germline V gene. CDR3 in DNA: TGCGCCAGCAGCCAATACGCGCGGACTGACAATGAGCAGTTCTTC. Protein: CASSQYARTDNEQFF.

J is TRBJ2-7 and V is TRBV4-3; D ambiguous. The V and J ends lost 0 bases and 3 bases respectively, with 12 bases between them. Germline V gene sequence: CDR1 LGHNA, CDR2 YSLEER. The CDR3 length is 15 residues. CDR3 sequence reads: CASSQDWADDYEQYF. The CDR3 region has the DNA TGCGCCAGCAGCCAAGATTGGGCTGATGACTACGAGCAGTACTTC.

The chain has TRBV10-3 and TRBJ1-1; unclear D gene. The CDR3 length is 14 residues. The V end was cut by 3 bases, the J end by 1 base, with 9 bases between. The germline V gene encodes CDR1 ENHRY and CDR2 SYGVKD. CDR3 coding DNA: TGTGCCATCAGTGATTGGGAAAAGAACACTGAAGCTTTCTTT. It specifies CAISDWEKNTEAFF.

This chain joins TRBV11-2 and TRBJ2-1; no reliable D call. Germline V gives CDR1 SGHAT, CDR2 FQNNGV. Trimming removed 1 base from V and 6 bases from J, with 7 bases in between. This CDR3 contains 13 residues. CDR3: CASSLGPSNEQFF. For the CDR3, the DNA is TGTGCCAGCAGCTTAGGCCCGAGCAATGAGCAGTTCTTC.

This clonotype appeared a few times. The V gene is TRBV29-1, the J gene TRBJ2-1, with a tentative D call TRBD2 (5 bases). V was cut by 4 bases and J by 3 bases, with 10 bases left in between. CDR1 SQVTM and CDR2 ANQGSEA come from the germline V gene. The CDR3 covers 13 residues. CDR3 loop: CSVAGDIYNEQFF. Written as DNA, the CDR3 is TGCAGCGTTGCCGGGGATATCTACAATGAGCAGTTCTTC.

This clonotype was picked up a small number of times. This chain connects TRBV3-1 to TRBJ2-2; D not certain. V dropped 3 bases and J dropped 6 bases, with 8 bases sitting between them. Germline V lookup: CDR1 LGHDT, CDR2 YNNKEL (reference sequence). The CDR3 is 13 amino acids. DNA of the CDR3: TGTGCCAGCAGCCACCCTAGTTCCGGGGAGCTGTTTTTT. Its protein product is CASSHPSSGELFF.

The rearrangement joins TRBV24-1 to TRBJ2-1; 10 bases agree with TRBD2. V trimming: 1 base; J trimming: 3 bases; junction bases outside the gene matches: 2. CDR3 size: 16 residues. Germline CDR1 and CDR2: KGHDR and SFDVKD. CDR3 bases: TGTGCCACCAGTGATTTAGTAGCGGGAGGCTACAATGAGCAGTTCTTC. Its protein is CATSDLVAGGYNEQFF.

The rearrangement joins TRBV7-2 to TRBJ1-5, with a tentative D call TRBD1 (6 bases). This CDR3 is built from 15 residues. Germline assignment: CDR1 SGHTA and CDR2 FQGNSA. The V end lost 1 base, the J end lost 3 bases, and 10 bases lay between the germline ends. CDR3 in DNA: TGTGCCAGCAGCTTAGTGGGGGGCCCCAATCAGCCCCAGCATTTT. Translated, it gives CASSLVGGPNQPQHF.

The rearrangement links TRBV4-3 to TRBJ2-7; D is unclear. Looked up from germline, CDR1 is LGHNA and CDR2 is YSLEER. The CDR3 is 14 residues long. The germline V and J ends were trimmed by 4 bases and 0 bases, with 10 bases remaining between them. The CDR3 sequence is CASSPTLSSYEQYF. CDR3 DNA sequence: TGCGCCAGCAGCCCAACACTGAGCTCCTACGAGCAGTACTTC.

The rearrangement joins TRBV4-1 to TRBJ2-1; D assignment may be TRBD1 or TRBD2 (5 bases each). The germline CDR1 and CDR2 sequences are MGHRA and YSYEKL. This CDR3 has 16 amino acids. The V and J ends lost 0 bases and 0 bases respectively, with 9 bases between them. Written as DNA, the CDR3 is TGCGCCAGCAGCCAAGATCAGGGAGTCTCCTACAATGAGCAGTTCTTC. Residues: CASSQDQGVSYNEQFF.

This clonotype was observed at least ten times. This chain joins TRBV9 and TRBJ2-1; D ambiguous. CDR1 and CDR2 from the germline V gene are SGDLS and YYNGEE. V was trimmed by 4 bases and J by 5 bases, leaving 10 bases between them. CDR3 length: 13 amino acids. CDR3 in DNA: TGTGCCAGCAGCCCAAACTGGAACAATGAGCAGTTCTTC. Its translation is CASSPNWNNEQFF.

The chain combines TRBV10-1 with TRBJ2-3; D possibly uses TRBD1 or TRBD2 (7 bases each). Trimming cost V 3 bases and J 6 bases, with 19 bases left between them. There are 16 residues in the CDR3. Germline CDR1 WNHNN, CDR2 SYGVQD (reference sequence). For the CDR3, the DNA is TGCGCCAGCAGTGACCAGGGGGGGGGCCCCCCCGATACGCAGTATTTT. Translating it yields CASSDQGGGPPDTQYF.

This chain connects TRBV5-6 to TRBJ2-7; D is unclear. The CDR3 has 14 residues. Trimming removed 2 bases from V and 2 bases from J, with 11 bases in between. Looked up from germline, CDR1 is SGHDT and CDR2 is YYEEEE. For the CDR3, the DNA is TGTGCCAGCAGCTTAGGAGCAATCACCTACGAGCAGTACTTC. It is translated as CASSLGAITYEQYF.

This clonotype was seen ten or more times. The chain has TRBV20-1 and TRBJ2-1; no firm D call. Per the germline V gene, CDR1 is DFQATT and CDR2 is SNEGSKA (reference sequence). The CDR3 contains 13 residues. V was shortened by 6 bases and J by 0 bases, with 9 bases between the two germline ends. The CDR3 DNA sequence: TGCAGTGCCCGGGCCAACTCCTACAATGAGCAGTTCTTC. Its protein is CSARANSYNEQFF.

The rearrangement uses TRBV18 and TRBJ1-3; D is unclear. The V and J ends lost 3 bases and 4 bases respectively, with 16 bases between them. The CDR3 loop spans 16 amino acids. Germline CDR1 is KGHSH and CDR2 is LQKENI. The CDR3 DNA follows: TGTGCCAGCTCACCGAGCCCCGGGCCGAGAGGAAACACCATATATTTT. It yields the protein CASSPSPGPRGNTIYF.

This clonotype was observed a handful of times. For the CDR3, the DNA is TGTGCCAGCATGTCGGGGGGCAAAGCAGATACGCAGTATTTT. Its translation: CASMSGGKADTQYF. This chain connects TRBV28 to TRBJ2-3; D is perhaps TRBD2 (7 bases). Germline values: CDR1 MDHEN, CDR2 SYDVKM. V was clipped by 7 bases and J by 4 bases, with 15 bases between them. CDR3 length equals 14 residues.

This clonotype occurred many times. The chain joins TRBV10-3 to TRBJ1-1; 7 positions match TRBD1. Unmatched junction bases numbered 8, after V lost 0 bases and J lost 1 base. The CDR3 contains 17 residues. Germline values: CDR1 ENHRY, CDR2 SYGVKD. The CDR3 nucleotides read TGTGCCATCAGTGAGTCGATGGAGGGGGCAAGGAACACTGAAGCTTTCTTT. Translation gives CAISESMEGARNTEAFF.

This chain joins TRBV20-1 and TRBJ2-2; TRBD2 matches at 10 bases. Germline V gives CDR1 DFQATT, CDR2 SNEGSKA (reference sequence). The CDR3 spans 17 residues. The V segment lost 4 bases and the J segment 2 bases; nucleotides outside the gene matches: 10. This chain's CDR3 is CSAKSGTSGKNTGELFF. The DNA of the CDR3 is TGCAGTGCTAAAAGTGGAACTAGCGGGAAAAACACCGGGGAGCTGTTTTTT.

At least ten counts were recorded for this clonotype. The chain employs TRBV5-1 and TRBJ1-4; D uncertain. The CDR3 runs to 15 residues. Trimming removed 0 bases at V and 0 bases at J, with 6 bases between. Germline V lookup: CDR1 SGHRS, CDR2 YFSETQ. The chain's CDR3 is CASSLVPATNEKLFF. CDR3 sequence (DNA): TGCGCCAGCAGCTTGGTGCCGGCAACTAATGAAAAACTGTTTTTT. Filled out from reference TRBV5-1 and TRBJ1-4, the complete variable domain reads KAGVTQTPRYLIKTRGQQVTLSCSPISGHRSVSWYQQTPGQGLQFLFEYFSETQRNKGNFPGRFSGRQFSNSRSEMNVSTLELGDSALYLCASSLVPATNEKLFFGSGTQLSVL.

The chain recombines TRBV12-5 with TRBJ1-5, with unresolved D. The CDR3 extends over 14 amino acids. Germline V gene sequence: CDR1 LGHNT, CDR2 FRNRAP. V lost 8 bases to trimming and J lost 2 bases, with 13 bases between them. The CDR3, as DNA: TGTGCTAGTTTTTCATGCCTCGGCAATCAGCCCCAGCATTTT. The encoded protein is CASFSCLGNQPQHF.

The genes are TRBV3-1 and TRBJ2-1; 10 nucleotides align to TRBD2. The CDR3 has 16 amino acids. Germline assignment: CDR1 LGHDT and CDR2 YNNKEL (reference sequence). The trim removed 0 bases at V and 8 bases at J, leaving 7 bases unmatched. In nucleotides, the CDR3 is TGTGCCAGCAGCCAAGATCAGCTAGCGGGAGCGTATGAGCAGTTCTTC. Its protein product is CASSQDQLAGAYEQFF.

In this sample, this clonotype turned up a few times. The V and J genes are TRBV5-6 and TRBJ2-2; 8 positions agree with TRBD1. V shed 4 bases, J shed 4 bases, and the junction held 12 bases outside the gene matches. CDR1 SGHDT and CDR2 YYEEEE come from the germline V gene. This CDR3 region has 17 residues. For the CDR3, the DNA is TGTGCCAGCAGCCAAGACAGGGGAGAGGTCCCCACCGGGGAGCTGTTTTTT. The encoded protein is CASSQDRGEVPTGELFF. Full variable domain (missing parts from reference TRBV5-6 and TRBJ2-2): DAGVTQSPTHLIKTRGQQVTLRCSPKSGHDTVSWYQQALGQGPQFIFQYYEEEERQRGNFPDRFSGHQFPNYSSELNVNALLLGDSALYLCASSQDRGEVPTGELFFGEGSRLTVL.

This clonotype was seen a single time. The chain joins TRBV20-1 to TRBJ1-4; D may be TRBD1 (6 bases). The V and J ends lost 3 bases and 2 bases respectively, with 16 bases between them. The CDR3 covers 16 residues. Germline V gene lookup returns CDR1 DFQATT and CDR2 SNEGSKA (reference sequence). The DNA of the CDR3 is TGCAGTGCTAGGTCCATATCCGGACAGACTAATGAAAAACTGTTTTTT. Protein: CSARSISGQTNEKLFF.

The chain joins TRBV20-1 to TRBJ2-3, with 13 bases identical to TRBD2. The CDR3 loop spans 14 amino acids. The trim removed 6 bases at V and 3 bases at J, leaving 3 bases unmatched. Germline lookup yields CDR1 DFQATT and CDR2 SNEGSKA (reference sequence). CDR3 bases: TGCAGTGCGACGACTAGCGGGAGGACAGATACGCAGTATTTT. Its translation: CSATTSGRTDTQYF.

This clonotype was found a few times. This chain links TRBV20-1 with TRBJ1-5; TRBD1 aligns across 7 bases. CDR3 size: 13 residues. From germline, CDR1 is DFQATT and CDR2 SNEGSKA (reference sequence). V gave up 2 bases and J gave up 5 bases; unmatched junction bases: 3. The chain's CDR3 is CSARLTGDQPQHF. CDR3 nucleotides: TGCAGTGCTAGACTAACAGGGGATCAGCCCCAGCATTTT.